These 15 T cell receptor beta chains came from one sample sequenced in a study of cytomegalovirus exposure and HLA in healthy donors. The study ran its PCR with 60 Vbeta and 13 Jbeta primers. Profiled with immunoSEQ multiplex PCR; TCRdb holds only in-frame clones, not every one. The sample carries 120,000 or so clones, around 69% recorded once. The source material was PBMCs. These receptors originate from a woman between 40 and 50 years old in good health and CMV-seropositive.

The table lists this clone with a few counts. The J gene is TRBJ2-3, the V gene TRBV2, with a tentative D call TRBD1 (6 bases). The germline gives CDR1 SNHLY, CDR2 FYNNEI. The ends were cut back, 4 bases at V and 6 bases at J, with 14 bases in the middle. The CDR3 contains 14 residues. CDR3 DNA sequence: TGTGCCAGCAGTGGCGGGCAGGGGTATGATACGCAGTATTTT. It encodes CASSGGQGYDTQYF.

In the case of this clone: The sample carries other DNA sequences with the same CDR3. The chain carries TRBV9 and TRBJ2-1; no firm D call. CDR3 size: 13 residues. The germline CDR1 and CDR2 sequences are SGDLS and YYNGEE. Trimming stripped 0 bases from V and 1 base from J, with 2 bases between. CDR3 coding DNA: TGTGCCAGCAGCGTAGCGTCCTACAATGAGCAGTTCTTC. It codes for CASSVASYNEQFF.

This clone was counted a single time. This chain links TRBV29-1 with TRBJ1-2; D ambiguous. Germline CDR1 and CDR2: SQVTM and ANQGSEA. The CDR3 consists of 14 residues. The ends were cut back, 2 bases at V and 4 bases at J, with 14 bases in the middle. CDR3 coding DNA: TGCAGCGTTGAATCGGCAGGAAGGTCCTATGGCTACACCTTC. As protein: CSVESAGRSYGYTF.

The rearrangement uses TRBV6-5 and TRBJ1-4; D is possibly TRBD1 (6 bases). The CDR3 is 14 amino acids. Germline V gene sequence: CDR1 MNHEY, CDR2 SVGAGI. Trimming cost V 2 bases and J 8 bases, with 12 bases left between them. The CDR3 spells CASSYVRGDEKLFF. CDR3 nucleotide sequence: TGTGCCAGCAGTTACGTCAGGGGTGACGAAAAACTGTTTTTT.

The chain joins TRBV29-1 to TRBJ1-2; 7 positions agree with TRBD1. J gave up 4 bases and V 8 bases, and 7 bases lay outside the gene matches. The length of the CDR3 is 12 residues. CDR1 and CDR2 from the germline V gene are SQVTM and ANQGSEA. CDR3 protein: CSSTGDGYGYTF. In nucleotides, the CDR3 is TGCAGCTCAACAGGGGATGGCTATGGCTACACCTTC. The full variable domain, its missing parts supplied by reference TRBV29-1 and TRBJ1-2, is SAVISQKPSRDICQRGTSLTIQCQVDSQVTMMFWYRQQPGQSLTLIATANQGSEATYESGFVIDKFPISRPNLTFSTLTVSNMSPEDSSIYLCSSTGDGYGYTFGSGTRLTVV.

This clone was seen a handful of times. This sample also contains other DNA sequences that code for the same CDR3. This chain uses TRBV4-3 with TRBJ1-1; weak D call: TRBD1 (5 bases). The CDR3 length is 15 residues. V was shortened by 1 base and J by 0 bases, with 9 bases between the two germline ends. The germline gives CDR1 LGHNA, CDR2 YSLEER. The CDR3 bases are TGCGCCAGCAGCCAAGGGCCAGGGATGAACACTGAAGCTTTCTTT. It yields the protein CASSQGPGMNTEAFF.

The genes are TRBV5-4 and TRBJ2-5, with D maybe TRBD1 (5 bases). The V and J ends lost 4 bases and 0 bases respectively, with 13 bases between them. The germline V gene encodes CDR1 SGHNT and CDR2 YYREEE (reference sequence). The CDR3 spans 15 residues. The DNA for the CDR3 is TGTGCCAGCAGCGCGACAGCTACAAACCAAGAGACCCAGTACTTC. Protein product: CASSATATNQETQYF.

This chain joins TRBV5-4 and TRBJ2-5; 11 bases map to TRBD2. Germline assignment: CDR1 SGHNT and CDR2 YYREEE (reference sequence). V lost 0 bases and J lost 1; bases outside the gene matches: 2. The CDR3 is 16 residues long. The CDR3 region is CASSLELAGGQETQYF. In nucleotides, the CDR3 is TGTGCCAGCAGCTTGGAGCTAGCGGGGGGCCAAGAGACCCAGTACTTC.

The V gene is TRBV4-2, the J gene TRBJ1-2; D not resolved. Between the trimmed V and J ends, which lost 3 bases and 4 bases, there was a span of 18 bases. Per the germline V gene, CDR1 is LGHNA and CDR2 is YNFKEQ. This CDR3 has 16 amino acids. CDR3 amino acids: CASSQGDAGSLYGYTF. The CDR3 DNA follows: TGTGCCAGCAGCCAGGGAGATGCCGGGTCCCTCTATGGCTACACCTTC.

The chain employs TRBV18 and TRBJ1-6, with 7 bases matching TRBD1. V gave up 3 bases and J gave up 6 bases; unmatched junction bases: 5. Per germline, CDR1 KGHSH and CDR2 LQKENI. The CDR3 runs 15 residues. DNA of the CDR3: TGTGCCAGCTCACCGCCGGGACAGTTTAATTCACCCCTCCACTTT. It yields the protein CASSPPGQFNSPLHF.

The V call is TRBV12-5, the J call TRBJ1-1; D is unresolved. This CDR3 is built from 15 residues. Trimming removed 0 bases at V and 0 bases at J, with 8 bases between. Germline assignment: CDR1 LGHNT and CDR2 FRNRAP. The chain's CDR3 is CASGLVVQLNTEAFF. In DNA, the CDR3 is TGTGCTAGTGGTTTGGTAGTACAACTGAACACTGAAGCTTTCTTT.

The chain employs TRBV11-1 and TRBJ2-6, with D hard to call. The germline V gene has CDR1 SGHAT and CDR2 FQDESV (reference sequence). V lost 4 bases to trimming and J lost 2 bases, with 9 bases between them. There are 15 residues in the CDR3. The CDR3 sequence: CASSSSLAGANVLTF. The CDR3 region has the DNA TGTGCCAGCAGCTCCTCCTTAGCTGGGGCCAACGTCCTGACTTTC.

The V and J genes are TRBV6-6 and TRBJ2-3; tentative D call: TRBD1 (6 bases). The V and J ends lost 0 bases and 2 bases respectively, with 9 bases between them. The V gene's germline CDR1 is MNHNY and CDR2 SVGAGI (reference sequence). This CDR3 contains 15 residues. CDR3 residues: CASSYSRTVTDTQYF. The CDR3 DNA follows: TGTGCCAGCAGTTACTCACGGACAGTCACAGATACGCAGTATTTT.

This chain links TRBV4-2 with TRBJ2-7; D gene uncertain. The V and J ends lost 0 bases and 0 bases respectively, with 15 bases between them. Per the germline V gene, CDR1 is LGHNA and CDR2 is YNFKEQ. This CDR3 is built from 17 residues. The CDR3 coding sequence is TGTGCCAGCAGCCAAGATCCCGGTACACAGAGCTCCTACGAGCAGTACTTC. It translates to CASSQDPGTQSSYEQYF.

This clone was observed a few times. The chain combines TRBV5-1 with TRBJ1-3; D is unresolved. Germline loops: CDR1 SGHRS, CDR2 YFSETQ. This CDR3 contains 15 residues. The V and J ends lost 3 bases and 0 bases respectively, with 10 bases between them. The CDR3 DNA is TGCGCCAGCAGCTCGGACTTAAGCTCTGGAAACACCATATATTTT. Protein sequence: CASSSDLSSGNTIYF.